This is a list of T cell receptor beta chains from one sample in a study of cytomegalovirus exposure and HLA in healthy donors. The protocol was immunoSEQ multiplex PCR, while the TCRdb copy is restricted to in-frame clones and leaves out a portion. This repertoire shows about 130,000 clones, around 81% found once; its top ten account for 0.6% to 0.7%. The sequencing input was PBMCs. Receptors originate from a young man in good health and CMV-seronegative. CDR3s include the opening cysteine and the closing phenylalanine or tryptophan. Each record gives: V gene, D gene, J gene, clone size, CDR3 protein, CDR3 DNA. The D gene is left open where the match is weak. Clone size, where shown, is once, few, many, or a class for clones that have expanded.

V gene: TRBV30; D gene: .; J gene: TRBJ1-1; clone size: .; CDR3 protein: CAWTPNSNTEAFF; CDR3 DNA: TGTGCCTGGACTCCCAACTCCAACACTGAAGCTTTCTTT
V gene: TRBV19; D gene: TRBD2; J gene: TRBJ2-3; clone size: .; CDR3 protein: CASSIGSSGGAKDTQYF; CDR3 DNA: TGTGCCAGTAGTATAGGTTCTAGCGGGGGGGCCAAAGATACGCAGTATTTT
V gene: TRBV10-3; D gene: .; J gene: TRBJ1-5; clone size: .; CDR3 protein: CAISEDRRGTISNQPQHF; CDR3 DNA: TGTGCCATCAGTGAAGATCGCAGGGGCACCATTAGCAATCAGCCCCAGCATTTT
V gene: TRBV7-9; D gene: TRBD2; J gene: TRBJ2-5; clone size: few; CDR3 protein: CASSLGGLAGVPSQETQYF; CDR3 DNA: TGTGCCAGCAGCTTAGGGGGACTAGCGGGGGTTCCAAGCCAAGAGACCCAGTACTTC
V gene: TRBV25-1; D gene: TRBD1; J gene: TRBJ1-3; clone size: once; CDR3 protein: CASSSGTGGLSGNTIYF; CDR3 DNA: TGTGCCAGCAGTTCCGGGACAGGGGGTTTGAGTGGAAACACCATATATTTT
V gene: TRBV27; D gene: .; J gene: TRBJ2-2; clone size: once; CDR3 protein: CASRPGGTGELFF; CDR3 DNA: TGTGCCAGCAGGCCGGGTGGAACCGGGGAGCTGTTTTTT
V gene: TRBV20-1; D gene: .; J gene: TRBJ2-1; clone size: .; CDR3 protein: CRVTRNEQFF; CDR3 DNA: TGCAGAGTAACTAGGAATGAGCAGTTCTTC
V gene: TRBV27; D gene: TRBD2; J gene: TRBJ2-1; clone size: .; CDR3 protein: CASRSSSGGSLNEQFF; CDR3 DNA: TGTGCCAGCAGATCCTCTAGCGGGGGCTCCCTCAATGAGCAGTTCTTC
V gene: TRBV6-5; D gene: TRBD1; J gene: TRBJ1-2; clone size: few; CDR3 protein: CASRETGGADYGYTF; CDR3 DNA: TGTGCCAGCAGAGAAACAGGGGGCGCGGACTATGGCTACACCTTC
V gene: TRBV18; D gene: TRBD2; J gene: TRBJ2-1; clone size: .; CDR3 protein: CASSPPNLSGGLSNEQFF; CDR3 DNA: TGTGCCAGCTCACCACCTAACCTTAGCGGGGGCCTTAGCAATGAGCAGTTCTTC
V gene: TRBV6-6; D gene: TRBD1; J gene: TRBJ1-2; clone size: .; CDR3 protein: CASSPTGTGNKVGYTF; CDR3 DNA: TGTGCCAGCAGCCCCACCGGGACAGGGAATAAGGTGGGCTACACCTTC
V gene: TRBV28; D gene: TRBD1; J gene: TRBJ1-1; clone size: .; CDR3 protein: CASSPRTGRVTEAFF; CDR3 DNA: TGTGCCAGCAGTCCGCGGACAGGGAGGGTCACTGAAGCTTTCTTT
V gene: TRBV16; D gene: .; J gene: TRBJ1-1; clone size: .; CDR3 protein: CASRRDAEAFF; CDR3 DNA: TGTGCCAGCAGGCGGGACGCTGAAGCTTTCTTT
V gene: TRBV4-2; D gene: TRBD1; J gene: TRBJ1-1; clone size: .; CDR3 protein: CASSQDVGGGKAFF; CDR3 DNA: TGTGCCAGCAGCCAAGATGTAGGAGGGGGCAAAGCTTTCTTT
V gene: TRBV19; D gene: TRBD1; J gene: TRBJ2-1; clone size: .; CDR3 protein: CASSETGGEQFF; CDR3 DNA: TGTGCCAGTAGTGAAACAGGGGGTGAGCAGTTCTTC
V gene: TRBV10-1; D gene: TRBD2; J gene: TRBJ2-4; clone size: .; CDR3 protein: CASSEGGTSGIIQYF; CDR3 DNA: TGCGCCAGCAGTGAAGGTGGGACTAGCGGAATTATTCAGTACTTC
V gene: TRBV14; D gene: TRBD2; J gene: TRBJ2-3; clone size: .; CDR3 protein: CASSPPRFVVSGVTDTQYF; CDR3 DNA: TGTGCCAGCAGCCCCCCGAGATTCGTGGTTAGCGGGGTCACAGATACGCAGTATTTT
V gene: TRBV5-1; D gene: .; J gene: TRBJ2-2; clone size: once; CDR3 protein: CASSLDRDVRTGELFF; CDR3 DNA: TGCGCCAGCAGCTTGGACAGGGACGTCCGCACCGGGGAGCTGTTTTTT
V gene: TRBV28; D gene: TRBD1; J gene: TRBJ2-7; clone size: .; CDR3 protein: CASSSGGILDEQYF; CDR3 DNA: TGTGCCAGCAGTTCAGGGGGCATCCTGGACGAGCAGTACTTC
V gene: TRBV7-6; D gene: TRBD2; J gene: TRBJ2-5; clone size: .; CDR3 protein: CASSLGLAGFGETQYF; CDR3 DNA: TGTGCCAGCAGCTTAGGCCTAGCGGGGTTTGGAGAGACCCAGTACTTC
V gene: TRBV6-5; D gene: TRBD1; J gene: TRBJ2-7; clone size: .; CDR3 protein: CASSLQGQTYEQYF; CDR3 DNA: TGTGCCAGCAGCCTACAGGGGCAGACCTACGAGCAGTACTTC
V gene: TRBV5-4; D gene: .; J gene: TRBJ1-2; clone size: .; CDR3 protein: CASSYRDYGYTF; CDR3 DNA: TGTGCCAGCAGCTACAGGGATTATGGCTACACCTTC
V gene: TRBV5-1; D gene: .; J gene: TRBJ1-5; clone size: .; CDR3 protein: CASSLGGREAQPQHF; CDR3 DNA: TGCGCCAGCAGCTTGGGGGGAAGGGAGGCTCAGCCCCAGCATTTT
V gene: TRBV5-1; D gene: .; J gene: TRBJ1-6; clone size: .; CDR3 protein: CASRAFLDSPLHF; CDR3 DNA: TGCGCCAGCCGTGCCTTCCTAGATTCACCCCTCCACTTT
V gene: TRBV7-9; D gene: TRBD1; J gene: TRBJ1-4; clone size: .; CDR3 protein: CASSLFALQGGEKLFF; CDR3 DNA: TGTGCCAGCAGCTTGTTCGCGTTGCAGGGGGGTGAAAAACTGTTTTTT
V gene: TRBV2; D gene: .; J gene: TRBJ2-7; clone size: .; CDR3 protein: CASSRMGSIPGEQYF; CDR3 DNA: TGTGCCAGCAGCCGAATGGGTAGTATTCCGGGCGAGCAGTACTTC
V gene: TRBV6-5; D gene: TRBD1; J gene: TRBJ1-6; clone size: .; CDR3 protein: CASRMGQGYNSPLHF; CDR3 DNA: TGTGCCAGCAGAATGGGACAGGGATATAATTCACCCCTCCACTTT
V gene: TRBV19; D gene: .; J gene: TRBJ1-3; clone size: .; CDR3 protein: CASSMGKSSGNTIYF; CDR3 DNA: TGTGCCAGTAGTATGGGCAAGTCCTCTGGAAACACCATATATTTT
V gene: TRBV30; D gene: .; J gene: TRBJ1-1; clone size: .; CDR3 protein: CAWRRQTMNTEAFF; CDR3 DNA: TGTGCCTGGAGGCGACAGACCATGAACACTGAAGCTTTCTTT
V gene: TRBV27; D gene: .; J gene: TRBJ2-1; clone size: few; CDR3 protein: CASRPNRGGLNEQFF; CDR3 DNA: TGTGCCAGCAGGCCGAACAGGGGGGGGTTGAATGAGCAGTTCTTC
V gene: TRBV2; D gene: .; J gene: TRBJ1-5; clone size: .; CDR3 protein: CASSEDSSNQPQHF; CDR3 DNA: TGTGCCAGCAGTGAAGACAGTAGCAATCAGCCCCAGCATTTT
V gene: TRBV29-1; D gene: .; J gene: TRBJ1-2; clone size: once; CDR3 protein: CSVGGAAQNYGYTF; CDR3 DNA: TGCAGCGTTGGGGGAGCGGCACAAAACTATGGCTACACCTTC
V gene: TRBV5-1; D gene: TRBD2; J gene: TRBJ2-7; clone size: .; CDR3 protein: CASSVLRLAGDSYEQYF; CDR3 DNA: TGCGCCAGCAGCGTCCTGAGACTAGCGGGGGATTCCTACGAGCAGTACTTC
V gene: TRBV9; D gene: .; J gene: TRBJ2-1; clone size: .; CDR3 protein: CASSQPTRGGHTVQFF; CDR3 DNA: TGTGCCAGCAGCCAACCCACTCGCGGGGGACATACCGTGCAGTTCTTC
V gene: TRBV29-1; D gene: TRBD1; J gene: TRBJ1-5; clone size: .; CDR3 protein: CSVVQGTDQPQHF; CDR3 DNA: TGCAGCGTTGTACAGGGGACCGATCAGCCCCAGCATTTT
V gene: TRBV30; D gene: TRBD1; J gene: TRBJ1-2; clone size: .; CDR3 protein: CAWSSTGVGGYTF; CDR3 DNA: TGTGCCTGGAGTAGCACAGGGGTCGGTGGCTACACCTTC
V gene: TRBV18; D gene: .; J gene: TRBJ1-4; clone size: .; CDR3 protein: CASSPTSGATNEKLFF; CDR3 DNA: TGTGCCAGCTCACCGACCTCGGGTGCAACTAATGAAAAACTGTTTTTT
V gene: TRBV28; D gene: TRBD1; J gene: TRBJ1-5; clone size: .; CDR3 protein: CASRLTTGASNQPQHF; CDR3 DNA: TGTGCCAGCAGGCTAACGACAGGGGCCAGCAATCAGCCCCAGCATTTT
V gene: TRBV12-5; D gene: .; J gene: TRBJ1-1; clone size: .; CDR3 protein: CASGLIRRGNTEAFF; CDR3 DNA: TGTGCTAGTGGTTTGATCCGCCGGGGGAACACTGAAGCTTTCTTT
V gene: TRBV15; D gene: .; J gene: TRBJ1-6; clone size: .; CDR3 protein: CATQQISYNSPLHF; CDR3 DNA: TGTGCCACCCAACAGATCTCCTATAATTCACCCCTCCACTTT